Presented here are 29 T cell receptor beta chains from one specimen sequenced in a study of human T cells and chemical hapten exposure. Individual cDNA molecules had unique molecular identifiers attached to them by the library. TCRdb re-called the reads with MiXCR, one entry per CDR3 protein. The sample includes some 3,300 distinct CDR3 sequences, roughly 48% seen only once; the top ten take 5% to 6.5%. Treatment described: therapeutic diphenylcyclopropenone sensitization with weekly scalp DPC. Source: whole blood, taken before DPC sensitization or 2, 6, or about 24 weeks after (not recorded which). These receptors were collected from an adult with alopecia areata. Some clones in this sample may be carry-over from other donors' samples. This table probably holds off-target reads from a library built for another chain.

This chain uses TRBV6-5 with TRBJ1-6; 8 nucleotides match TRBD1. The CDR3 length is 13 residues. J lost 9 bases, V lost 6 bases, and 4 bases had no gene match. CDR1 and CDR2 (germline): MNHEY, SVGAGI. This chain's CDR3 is CASRTGDASPLHF. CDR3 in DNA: TGTGCCAGCAGGACAGGGGACGCTTCACCCCTCCACTTT.

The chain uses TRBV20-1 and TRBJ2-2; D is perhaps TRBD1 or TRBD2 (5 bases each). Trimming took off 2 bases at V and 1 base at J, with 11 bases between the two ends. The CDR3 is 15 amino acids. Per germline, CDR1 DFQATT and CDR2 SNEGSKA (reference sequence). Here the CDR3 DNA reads TGCAGTGCTAGAAGTCCTGGGGGGAACACCGGGGAGCTGTTTTTT. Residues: CSARSPGGNTGELFF.

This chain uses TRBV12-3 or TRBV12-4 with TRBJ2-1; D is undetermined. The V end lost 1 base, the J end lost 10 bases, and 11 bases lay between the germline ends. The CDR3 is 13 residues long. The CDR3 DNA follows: TGTGCCAGCAGTTTAGTGTCCCAATTCGAGCAGTTCTTC. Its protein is CASSLVSQFEQFF.

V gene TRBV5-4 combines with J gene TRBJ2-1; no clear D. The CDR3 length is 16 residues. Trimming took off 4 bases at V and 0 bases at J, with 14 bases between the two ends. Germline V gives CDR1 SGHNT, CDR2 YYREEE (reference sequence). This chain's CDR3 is CASSRAGGGSYNEQFF. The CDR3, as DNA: TGTGCCAGCAGCCGCGCTGGTGGTGGCTCCTACAATGAGCAGTTCTTC.

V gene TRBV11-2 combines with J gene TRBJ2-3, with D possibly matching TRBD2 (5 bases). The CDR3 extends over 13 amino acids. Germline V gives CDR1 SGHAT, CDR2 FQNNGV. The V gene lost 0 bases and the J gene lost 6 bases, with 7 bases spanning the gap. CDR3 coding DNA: TGTGCCAGCAGCTTAGAAGCGGCGGATACGCAGTATTTT. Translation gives CASSLEAADTQYF.

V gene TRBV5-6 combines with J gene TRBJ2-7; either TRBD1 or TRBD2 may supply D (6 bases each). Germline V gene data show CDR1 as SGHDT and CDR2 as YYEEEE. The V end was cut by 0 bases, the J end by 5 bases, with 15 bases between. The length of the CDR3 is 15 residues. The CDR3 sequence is CASSLASGAQNEQYF. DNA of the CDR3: TGTGCCAGCAGCTTGGCCTCGGGGGCGCAGAACGAGCAGTACTTC.

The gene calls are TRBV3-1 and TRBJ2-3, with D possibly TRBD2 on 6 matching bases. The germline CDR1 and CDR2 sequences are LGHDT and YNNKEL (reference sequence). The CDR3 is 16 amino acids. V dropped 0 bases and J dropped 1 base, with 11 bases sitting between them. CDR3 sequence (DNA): TGTGCCAGCAGCCAAGATGCGCGCGGGGGCACAGATACGCAGTATTTT. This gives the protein CASSQDARGGTDTQYF.

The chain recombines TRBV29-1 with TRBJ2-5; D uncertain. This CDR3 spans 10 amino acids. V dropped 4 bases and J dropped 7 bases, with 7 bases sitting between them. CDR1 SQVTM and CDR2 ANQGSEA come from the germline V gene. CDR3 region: CSVVRGTQYF. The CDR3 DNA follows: TGCAGCGTTGTGCGAGGGACCCAGTACTTC.

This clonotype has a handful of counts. DNA for the CDR3: TGTGCCAGCAGTATGACTAGCGATCGCTACGAGCAGTACTTC. This codes for CASSMTSDRYEQYF. The chain uses TRBV28 and TRBJ2-7, with 8 bases fitting TRBD2. CDR1 is MDHEN, CDR2 SYDVKM, per germline. This CDR3 has 14 residues. The V gene end was trimmed by 5 bases and the J gene end by 3 bases; junction bases not matched to a gene: 6.

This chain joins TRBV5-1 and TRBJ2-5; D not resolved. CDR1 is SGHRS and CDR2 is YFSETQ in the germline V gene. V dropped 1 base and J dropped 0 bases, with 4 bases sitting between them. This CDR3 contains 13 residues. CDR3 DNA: TGCGCCAGCAGCTTGAGCTACCAAGAGACCCAGTACTTC. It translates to CASSLSYQETQYF.

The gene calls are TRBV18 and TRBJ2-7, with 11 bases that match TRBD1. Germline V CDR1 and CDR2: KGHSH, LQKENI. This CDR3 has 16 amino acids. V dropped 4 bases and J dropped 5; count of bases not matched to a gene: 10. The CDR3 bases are TGTGCCAGCTCACGACTCTCCGGGACAGGGGGTAACGAGCAGTACTTC. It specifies CASSRLSGTGGNEQYF.

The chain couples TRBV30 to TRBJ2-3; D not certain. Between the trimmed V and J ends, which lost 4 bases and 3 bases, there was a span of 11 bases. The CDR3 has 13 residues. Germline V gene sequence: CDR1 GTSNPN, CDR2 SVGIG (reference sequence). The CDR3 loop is CAWNPPATDTQYF. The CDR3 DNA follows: TGTGCCTGGAACCCCCCGGCTACAGATACGCAGTATTTT.

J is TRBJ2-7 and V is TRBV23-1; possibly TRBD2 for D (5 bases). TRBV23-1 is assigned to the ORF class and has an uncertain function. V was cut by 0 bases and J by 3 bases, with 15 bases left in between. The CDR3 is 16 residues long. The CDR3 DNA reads TGCGCCAGCAGTCAATCGACGAGGGTTTTGGTCTACGAGCAGTACTTC. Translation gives CASSQSTRVLVYEQYF.

The CDR3 here is CASSLGAETQYF. The CDR3 nucleotides are TGTGCCAGCAGCTTAGGGGCAGAGACCCAGTACTTC. The V gene is TRBV13, the J gene TRBJ2-5; D is unclear. This CDR3 is built from 12 residues. Germline V lookup: CDR1 PRHDT, CDR2 FYEKMQ (reference sequence). V was shortened by 0 bases and J by 4 bases, with 3 bases between the two germline ends. Supplemented by reference TRBV13 and TRBJ2-5, the full variable domain reads AAGVIQSPRHLIKEKRETATLKCYPIPRHDTVYWYQQGPGQDPQFLISFYEKMQSDKGSIPDRFSAQQFSDYHSELNMSSLELGDSALYFCASSLGAETQYFGPGTRLLVL.

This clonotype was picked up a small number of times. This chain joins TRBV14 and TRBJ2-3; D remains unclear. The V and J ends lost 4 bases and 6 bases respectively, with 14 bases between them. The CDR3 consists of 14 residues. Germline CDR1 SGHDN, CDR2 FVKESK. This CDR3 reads CASSPWGGRDTQYF. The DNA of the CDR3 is TGTGCCAGCAGCCCATGGGGTGGCCGGGATACGCAGTATTTT. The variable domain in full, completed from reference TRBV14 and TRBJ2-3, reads EAGVTQFPSHSVIEKGQTVTLRCDPISGHDNLYWYRRVMGKEIKFLLHFVKESKQDESGMPNNRFLAERTGGTYSTLKVQPAELEDSGVYFCASSPWGGRDTQYFGPGTRLTVL.

CDR3 residues: CASSEMLGDTQYF. In DNA, the CDR3 is TGTGCCAGCAGTGAAATGTTAGGAGATACGCAGTATTTT. The chain combines TRBV2 with TRBJ2-3; D is uncertain. This CDR3 contains 13 residues. Germline CDR1 and CDR2: SNHLY and FYNNEI. Trimming took off 2 bases at V and 5 bases at J, with 8 bases between the two ends.

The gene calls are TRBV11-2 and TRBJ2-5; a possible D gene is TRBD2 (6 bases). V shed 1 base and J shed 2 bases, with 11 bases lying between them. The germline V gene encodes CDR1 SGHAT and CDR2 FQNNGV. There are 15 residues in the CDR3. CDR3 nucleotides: TGTGCCAGCAGCTTAGCCGGGGGAATACAAGAGACCCAGTACTTC. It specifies CASSLAGGIQETQYF.

The CDR3 loop is CASSQPLSGGAEETQYF. The CDR3 DNA sequence: TGTGCCAGCAGCCAACCACTAAGCGGGGGGGCCGAAGAGACCCAGTACTTC. The V and J genes are TRBV3-1 and TRBJ2-5; 10 bases fit TRBD2. The length of the CDR3 is 17 residues. The germline gives CDR1 LGHDT, CDR2 YNNKEL (reference sequence). V shed 2 bases and J 3 bases; nucleotides not matched to a gene: 9.

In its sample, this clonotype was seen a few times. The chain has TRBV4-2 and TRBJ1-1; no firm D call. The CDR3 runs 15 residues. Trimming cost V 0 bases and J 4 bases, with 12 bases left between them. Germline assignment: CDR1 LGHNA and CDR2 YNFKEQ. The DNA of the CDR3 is TGTGCCAGCAGCCAAGAGATTACCGTCGGCACTGAAGCTTTCTTT. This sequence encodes CASSQEITVGTEAFF.

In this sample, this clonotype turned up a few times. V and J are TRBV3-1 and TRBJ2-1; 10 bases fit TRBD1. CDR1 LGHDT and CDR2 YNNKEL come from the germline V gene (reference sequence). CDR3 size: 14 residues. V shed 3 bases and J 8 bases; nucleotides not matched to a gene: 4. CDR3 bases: TGTGCCAGCAGCCAGCAGACAGGGGGCGATGAGCAGTTCTTC. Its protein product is CASSQQTGGDEQFF.

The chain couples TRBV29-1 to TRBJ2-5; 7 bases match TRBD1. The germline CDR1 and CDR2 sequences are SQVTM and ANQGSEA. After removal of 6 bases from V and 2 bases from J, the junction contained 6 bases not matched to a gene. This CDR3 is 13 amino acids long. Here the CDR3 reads CSVVRTGQETQYF. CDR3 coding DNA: TGCAGCGTAGTCCGGACAGGTCAAGAGACCCAGTACTTC.

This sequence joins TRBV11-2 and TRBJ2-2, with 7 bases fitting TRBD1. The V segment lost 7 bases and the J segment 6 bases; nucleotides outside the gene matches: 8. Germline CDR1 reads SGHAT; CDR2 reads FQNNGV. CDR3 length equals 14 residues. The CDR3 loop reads CASTTTGPAGELFF. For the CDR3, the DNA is TGTGCCAGCACCACGACAGGGCCCGCCGGGGAGCTGTTTTTT. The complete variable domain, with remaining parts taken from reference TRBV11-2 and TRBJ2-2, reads EAGVAQSPRYKIIEKRQSVAFWCNPISGHATLYWYQQILGQGPKLLIQFQNNGVVDDSQLPKDRFSAERLKGVDSTLKIQPAKLEDSAVYLCASTTTGPAGELFFGEGSRLTVL.

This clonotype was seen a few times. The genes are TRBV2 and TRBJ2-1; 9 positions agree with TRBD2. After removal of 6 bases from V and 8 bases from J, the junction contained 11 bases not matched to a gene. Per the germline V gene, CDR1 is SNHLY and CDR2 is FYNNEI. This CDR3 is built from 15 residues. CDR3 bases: TGTGCCAGCAGGGCGGGGCTAGCGGGGTTGGATGAGCAGTTCTTC. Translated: CASRAGLAGLDEQFF.

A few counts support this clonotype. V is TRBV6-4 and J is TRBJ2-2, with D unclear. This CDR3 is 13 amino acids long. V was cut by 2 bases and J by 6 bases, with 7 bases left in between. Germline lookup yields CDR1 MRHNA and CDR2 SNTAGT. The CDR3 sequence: CASSDGIPGELFF. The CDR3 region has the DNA TGTGCCAGCAGTGACGGAATCCCCGGGGAGCTGTTTTTT.

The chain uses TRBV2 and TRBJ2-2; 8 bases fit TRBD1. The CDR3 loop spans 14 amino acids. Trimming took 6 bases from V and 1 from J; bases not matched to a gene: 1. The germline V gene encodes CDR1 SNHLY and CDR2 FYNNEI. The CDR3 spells CASRGTGNTGELFF. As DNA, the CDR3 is TGTGCCAGCAGAGGGACAGGGAACACCGGGGAGCTGTTTTTT.

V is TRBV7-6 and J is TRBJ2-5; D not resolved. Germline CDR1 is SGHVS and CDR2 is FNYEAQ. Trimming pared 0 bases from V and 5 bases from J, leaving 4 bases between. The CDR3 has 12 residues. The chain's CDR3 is CASSLARETQYF. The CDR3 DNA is TGTGCCAGCAGCTTAGCGCGGGAGACCCAGTACTTC.

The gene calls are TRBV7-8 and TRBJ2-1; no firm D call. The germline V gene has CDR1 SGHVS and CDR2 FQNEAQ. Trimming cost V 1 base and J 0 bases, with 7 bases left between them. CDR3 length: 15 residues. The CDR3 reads CASSLVQYSYNEQFF. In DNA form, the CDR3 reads TGTGCCAGCAGCTTAGTACAATACTCCTACAATGAGCAGTTCTTC.

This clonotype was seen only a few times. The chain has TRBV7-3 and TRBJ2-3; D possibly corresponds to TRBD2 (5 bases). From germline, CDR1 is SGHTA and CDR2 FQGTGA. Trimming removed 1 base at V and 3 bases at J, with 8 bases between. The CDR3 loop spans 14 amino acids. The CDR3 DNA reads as TGTGCCAGCAGCTTAAACCCGGGGACAGATACGCAGTATTTT. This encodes CASSLNPGTDTQYF.

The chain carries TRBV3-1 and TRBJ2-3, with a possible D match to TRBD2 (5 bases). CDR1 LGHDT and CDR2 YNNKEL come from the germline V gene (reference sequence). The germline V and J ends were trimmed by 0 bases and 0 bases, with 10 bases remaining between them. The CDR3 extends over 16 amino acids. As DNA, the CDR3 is TGTGCCAGCAGCCAAGATCGAGGGATTAGCACAGATACGCAGTATTTT. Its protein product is CASSQDRGISTDTQYF.